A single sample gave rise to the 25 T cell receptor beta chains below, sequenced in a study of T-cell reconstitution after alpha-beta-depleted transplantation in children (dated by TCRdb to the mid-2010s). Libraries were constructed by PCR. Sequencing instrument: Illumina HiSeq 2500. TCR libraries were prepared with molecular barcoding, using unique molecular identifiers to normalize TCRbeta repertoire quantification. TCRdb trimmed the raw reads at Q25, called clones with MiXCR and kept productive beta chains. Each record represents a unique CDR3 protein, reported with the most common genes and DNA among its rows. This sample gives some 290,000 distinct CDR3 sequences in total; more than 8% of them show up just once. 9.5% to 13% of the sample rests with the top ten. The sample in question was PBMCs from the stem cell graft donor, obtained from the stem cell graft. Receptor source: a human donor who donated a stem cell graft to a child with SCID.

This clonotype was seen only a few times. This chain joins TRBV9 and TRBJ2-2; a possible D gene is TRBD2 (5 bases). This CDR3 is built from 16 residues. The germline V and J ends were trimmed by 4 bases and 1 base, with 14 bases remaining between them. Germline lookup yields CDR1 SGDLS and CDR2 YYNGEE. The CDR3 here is CASSRTGVGNTGELFF. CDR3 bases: TGTGCCAGCAGCCGTACCGGGGTGGGGAACACCGGGGAGCTGTTTTTT.

The CDR3 nucleotides read TGTGCCAGCAGCCCCTTCTGGACAGGGGAGTGGCACAATGAGCAGTTCTTC. It is translated as CASSPFWTGEWHNEQFF. The rearrangement uses TRBV7-9 and TRBJ2-1, with 9 bases aligning to TRBD1. The CDR3 spans 17 residues. V gave up 5 bases and J gave up 5 bases; unmatched junction bases: 13. In germline, CDR1 is SEHNR, CDR2 FQNEAQ (reference sequence).

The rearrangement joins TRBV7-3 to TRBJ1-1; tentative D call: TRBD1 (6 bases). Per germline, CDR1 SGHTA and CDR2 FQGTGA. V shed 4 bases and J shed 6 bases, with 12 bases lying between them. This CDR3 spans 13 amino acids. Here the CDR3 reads CASSSRGPSEAFF. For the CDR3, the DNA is TGTGCCAGCAGCTCCAGGGGCCCGTCTGAAGCTTTCTTT.

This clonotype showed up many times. As DNA, the CDR3 is TGCAGTGCCGGACTACAGGGGAATGAGCAGTTCTTC. Encoded protein: CSAGLQGNEQFF. V and J are TRBV20-1 and TRBJ2-1; tentative D call: TRBD1 (7 bases). Germline V gene lookup returns CDR1 DFQATT and CDR2 SNEGSKA (reference sequence). The CDR3 length is 12 residues. Trimming stripped 6 bases from V and 7 bases from J, with 13 bases between.

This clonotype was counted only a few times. As DNA, the CDR3 is TGTGCCAGCAGCGGGTCCCCGTTCAGTTTACTACACCGGGACCTCGTCACAGATACGCAGTATTTT. Translating it yields CASSGSPFSLLHRDLVTDTQYF. The V and J genes are TRBV9 and TRBJ2-3; TRBD1 or TRBD2 may be the D gene (5 bases each). The CDR3 loop spans 22 amino acids. The germline CDR1 and CDR2 sequences are SGDLS and YYNGEE. Trimming removed 3 bases at V and 2 bases at J, with 34 bases between.

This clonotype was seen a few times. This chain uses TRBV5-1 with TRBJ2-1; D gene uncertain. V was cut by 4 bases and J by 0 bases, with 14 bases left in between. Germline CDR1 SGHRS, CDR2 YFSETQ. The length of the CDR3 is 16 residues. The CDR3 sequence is CASSLDGRSSYNEQFF. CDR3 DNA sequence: TGCGCCAGCAGCCTTGATGGCAGGAGCTCCTACAATGAGCAGTTCTTC.

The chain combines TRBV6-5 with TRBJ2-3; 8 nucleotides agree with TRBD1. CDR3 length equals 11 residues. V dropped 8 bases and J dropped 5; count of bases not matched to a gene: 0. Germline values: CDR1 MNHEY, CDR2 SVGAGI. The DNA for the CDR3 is TGTGCCAGCGGACAGGGAGATACGCAGTATTTT. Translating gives CASGQGDTQYF.

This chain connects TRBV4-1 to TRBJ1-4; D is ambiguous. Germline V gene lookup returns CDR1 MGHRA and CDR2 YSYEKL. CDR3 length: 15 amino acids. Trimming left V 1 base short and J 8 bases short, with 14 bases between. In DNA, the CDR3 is TGCGCCAGCAGCCAAGTAAGGTCCATAGGGGAAAAACTGTTTTTT. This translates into CASSQVRSIGEKLFF.

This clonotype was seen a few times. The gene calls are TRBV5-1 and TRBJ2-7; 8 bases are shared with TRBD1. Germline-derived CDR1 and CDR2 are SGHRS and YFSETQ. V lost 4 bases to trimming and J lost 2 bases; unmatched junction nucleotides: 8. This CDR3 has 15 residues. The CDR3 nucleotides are TGCGCCAGCAGCAGTCCGGACAGGGCTACCTACGAGCAGTACTTC. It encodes CASSSPDRATYEQYF. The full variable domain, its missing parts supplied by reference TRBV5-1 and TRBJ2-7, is KAGVTQTPRYLIKTRGQQVTLSCSPISGHRSVSWYQQTPGQGLQFLFEYFSETQRNKGNFPGRFSGRQFSNSRSEMNVSTLELGDSALYLCASSSPDRATYEQYFGPGTRLTVT.

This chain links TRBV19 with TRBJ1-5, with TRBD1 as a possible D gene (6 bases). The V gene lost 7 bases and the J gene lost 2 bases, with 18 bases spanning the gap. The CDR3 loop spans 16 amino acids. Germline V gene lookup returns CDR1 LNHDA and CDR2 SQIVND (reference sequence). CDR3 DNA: TGTGCCAGTAATACAGGGTTGGGTAAGGGCAATCAGCCCCAGCATTTT. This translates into CASNTGLGKGNQPQHF.

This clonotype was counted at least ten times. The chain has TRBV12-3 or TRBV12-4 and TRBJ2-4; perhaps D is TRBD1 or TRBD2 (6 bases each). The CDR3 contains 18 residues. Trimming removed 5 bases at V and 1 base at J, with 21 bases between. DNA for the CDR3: TGTGCCAGCAGTAAGGGGGGAGCAGAAGTTTCGGCCAAAAACATTCAGTACTTC. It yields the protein CASSKGGAEVSAKNIQYF.

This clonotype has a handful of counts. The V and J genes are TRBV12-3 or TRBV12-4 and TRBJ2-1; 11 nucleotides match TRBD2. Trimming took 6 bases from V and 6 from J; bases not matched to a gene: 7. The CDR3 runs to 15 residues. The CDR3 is CASSLLAGGINEQFF. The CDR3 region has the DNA TGTGCCAGCAGCCTTCTAGCGGGGGGAATCAATGAGCAGTTCTTC.

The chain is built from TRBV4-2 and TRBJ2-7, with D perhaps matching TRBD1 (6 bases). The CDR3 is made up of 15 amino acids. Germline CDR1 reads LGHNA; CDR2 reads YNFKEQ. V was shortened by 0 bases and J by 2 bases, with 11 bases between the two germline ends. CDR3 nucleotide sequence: TGTGCCAGCAGCCAAGAATTGGACAGCACCTACGAGCAGTACTTC. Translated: CASSQELDSTYEQYF.

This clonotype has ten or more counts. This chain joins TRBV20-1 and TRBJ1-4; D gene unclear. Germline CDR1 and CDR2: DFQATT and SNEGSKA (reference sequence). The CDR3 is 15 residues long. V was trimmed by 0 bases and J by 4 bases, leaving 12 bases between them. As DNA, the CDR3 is TGCAGTGCTAGAGAAGGGCGGGCAGTTAATGAAAAACTGTTTTTT. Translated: CSAREGRAVNEKLFF.

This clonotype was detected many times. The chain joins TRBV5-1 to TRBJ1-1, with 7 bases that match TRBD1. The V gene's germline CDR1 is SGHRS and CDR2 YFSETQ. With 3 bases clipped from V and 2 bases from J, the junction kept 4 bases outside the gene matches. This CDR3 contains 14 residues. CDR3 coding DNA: TGCGCCAGCAGCTCGGGACAGTTAAACACTGAAGCTTTCTTT. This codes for CASSSGQLNTEAFF.

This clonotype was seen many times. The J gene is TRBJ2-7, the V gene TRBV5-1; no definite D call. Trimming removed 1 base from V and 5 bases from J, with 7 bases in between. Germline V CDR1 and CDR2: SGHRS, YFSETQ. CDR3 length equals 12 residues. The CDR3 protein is CASSLLSHEQYF. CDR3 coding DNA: TGCGCCAGCAGCTTGTTGTCCCACGAGCAGTACTTC.

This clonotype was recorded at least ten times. The CDR3 DNA sequence: TGTGCCAGCAGTAGGGTACCCACGACATATGCCTACAATGAGCAGTTCTTC. The encoded protein is CASSRVPTTYAYNEQFF. The chain joins TRBV6-2 or TRBV6-3 to TRBJ2-1, with D unclear. The CDR3 has 17 residues. V was trimmed by 5 bases and J by 2 bases, leaving 19 bases between them. The germline CDR1 and CDR2 sequences are MNHEY and SVGEGT.

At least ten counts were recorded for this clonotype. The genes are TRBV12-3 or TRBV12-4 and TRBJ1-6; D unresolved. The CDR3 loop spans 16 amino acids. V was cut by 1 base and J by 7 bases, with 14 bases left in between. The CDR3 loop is CASSLGVWLRNSPLHF. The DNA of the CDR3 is TGTGCCAGCAGTTTAGGAGTGTGGTTGCGGAATTCACCCCTCCACTTT.

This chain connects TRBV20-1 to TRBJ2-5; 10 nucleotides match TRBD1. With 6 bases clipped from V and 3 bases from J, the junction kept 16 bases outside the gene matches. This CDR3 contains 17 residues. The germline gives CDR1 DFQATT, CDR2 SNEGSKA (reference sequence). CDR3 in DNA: TGCAGTGCAGGAAAGACTTACCCGGGACAGGGGAAAGAGACCCAGTACTTC. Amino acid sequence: CSAGKTYPGQGKETQYF.

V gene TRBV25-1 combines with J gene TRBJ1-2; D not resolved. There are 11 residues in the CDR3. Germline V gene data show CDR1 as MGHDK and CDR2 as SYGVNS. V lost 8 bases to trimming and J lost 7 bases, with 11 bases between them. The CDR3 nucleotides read TGTGCCAGCGGGGATGGGCGTGGCTACACCTTC. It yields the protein CASGDGRGYTF.

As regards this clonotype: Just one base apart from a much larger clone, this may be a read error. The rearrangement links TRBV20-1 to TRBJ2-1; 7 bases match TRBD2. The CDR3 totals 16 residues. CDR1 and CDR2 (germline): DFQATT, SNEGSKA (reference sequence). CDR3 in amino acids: CCARDQRGVRYNEQFF. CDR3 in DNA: TGCTGTGCTAGAGATCAGCGGGGTGTCCGTTACAATGAGCAGTTCTTC.

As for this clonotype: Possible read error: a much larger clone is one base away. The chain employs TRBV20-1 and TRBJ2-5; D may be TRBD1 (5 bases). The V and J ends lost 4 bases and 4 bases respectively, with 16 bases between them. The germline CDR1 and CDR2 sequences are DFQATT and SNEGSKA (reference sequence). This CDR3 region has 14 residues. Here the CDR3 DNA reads TGCAGTGCTAAAACAAACAGGTGGCGAGAGACCCAGTACTTC. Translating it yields CSAKTNRWRETQYF.

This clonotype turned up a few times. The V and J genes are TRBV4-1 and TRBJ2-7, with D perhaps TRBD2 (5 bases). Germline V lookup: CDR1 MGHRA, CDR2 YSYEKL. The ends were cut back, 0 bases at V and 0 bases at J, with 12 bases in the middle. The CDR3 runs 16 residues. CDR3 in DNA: TGCGCCAGCAGCCAAGATCCGGGATTAAGCTCCTACGAGCAGTACTTC. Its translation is CASSQDPGLSSYEQYF.

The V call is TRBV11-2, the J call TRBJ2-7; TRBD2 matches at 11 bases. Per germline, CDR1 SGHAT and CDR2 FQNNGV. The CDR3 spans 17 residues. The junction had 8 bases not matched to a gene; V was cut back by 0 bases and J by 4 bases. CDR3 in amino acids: CASSLESLAGVLYEQYF. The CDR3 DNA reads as TGTGCCAGCAGCTTAGAGTCACTAGCGGGGGTTTTATACGAGCAGTACTTC.

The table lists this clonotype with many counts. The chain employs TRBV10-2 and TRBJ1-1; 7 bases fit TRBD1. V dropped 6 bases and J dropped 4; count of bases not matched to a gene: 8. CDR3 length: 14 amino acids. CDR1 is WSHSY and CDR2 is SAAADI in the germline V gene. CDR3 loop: CASSRQGGSTEAFF. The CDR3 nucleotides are TGCGCCAGCAGCCGACAGGGCGGGAGCACTGAAGCTTTCTTT.